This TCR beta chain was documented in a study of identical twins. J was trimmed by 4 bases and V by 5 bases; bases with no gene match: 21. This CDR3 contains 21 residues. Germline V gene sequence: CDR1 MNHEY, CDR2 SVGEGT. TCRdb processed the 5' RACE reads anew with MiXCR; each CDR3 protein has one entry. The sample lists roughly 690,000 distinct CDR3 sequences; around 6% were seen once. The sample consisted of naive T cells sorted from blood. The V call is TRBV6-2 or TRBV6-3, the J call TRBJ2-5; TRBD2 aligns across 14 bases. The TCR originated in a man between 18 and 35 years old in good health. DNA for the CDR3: TGTGCCAGCAGTCCCATATCCTCGGGACTAGCGGGAGCCATTACCGGAGAGACCCAGTACTTC. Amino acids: CASSPISSGLAGAITGETQYF.